This TCR beta chain appears in the sequencing data of a study of shared clonotypes between healthy human individuals. In the study overall: Each donor's CD8 memory used one plate, CD8 naive two, each CD4 subset three. Study-wide results and limits: Measured sharing among donors was expected to vary with sequencing depth. At large depth, rarefaction still showed sorted-subset sequencing to be incomplete.

This CDR3 has 14 amino acids. CDR1 MNHNY and CDR2 SVGAGI come from the germline V gene (reference sequence). After removal of 6 bases from V and 3 bases from J, the junction contained 6 bases not matched to a gene. Worth noting for this clone: Its antigen is still unknown.

Authors' processing steps: ImmunoSEQ junction-only sequences lacked quality scores, so their filtering differed. Assay: immunoSEQ multiplex PCR; the TCRdb copy retains only in-frame clones and omits some. From that table come the V and J calls and clone size; the DNA was used to work out D and trimming. The table has 2.3 million or so clones, approximately 93% seen once. The chain joins TRBV6-6 to TRBJ2-5, with 8 bases fitting TRBD1. Input material: naive CD4+ T cells from PBMCs. This sample's subset: CD45RA+ positively selected. The sequence derives from a man younger than 30 in good health. Some clones in this sample may be carry-over from other donors' samples. CDR3 nucleotides: TGTGCCAGCAGGCAGGGGGCGCGAAAAGAGACCCAGTACTTC. Translating gives CASRQGARKETQYF.